A selection of T cell receptor beta chains follows, all from one sample in a study of T cell clones after liver transplantation. This table comes from immunoSEQ multiplex PCR, and its TCRdb copy is limited to in-frame clones, with some not included. This table has around 100,000 clones, 75% to 90% appearing once. Sequencing was performed on CD4+ T cells from blood, taken before liver transplant. The receptors come from a human donor who received a liver transplant. Each CDR3 is given with its conserved first and last residue. D genes are given only for firm matches. Clone sizes are given selectively: once, few, many, or a class where the clone is expanded.

j_gene,v_gene,d_gene,abundance,CDR3nt,CDR3aa
TRBJ2-7,TRBV15,.,.,TGTGCCACCAGCAGCGGTTCCCCCTACGAGCAGTACTTC,CATSSGSPYEQYF
TRBJ2-2,TRBV18,.,.,TGTGCCAGCTCACCACCAAGGTTGGCCGGGGAGCTGTTTTTT,CASSPPRLAGELFF
TRBJ1-1,TRBV7-2,TRBD1,few,TGTGCCAGCAGCTTACCTACAGGGGCCACTGAAGCTTTCTTT,CASSLPTGATEAFF
TRBJ2-5,TRBV7-9,.,.,TGTGCCAGCAGCAGACAAGAGACCCAGTACTTC,CASSRQETQYF
TRBJ2-3,TRBV5-1,TRBD2,.,TGCGCCAGCAGCCCCGCCGGACTAGCGGGGGTCCCCCAGTCAGATACGCAGTATTTT,CASSPAGLAGVPQSDTQYF
TRBJ2-7,TRBV6-1,.,.,TGTGCCAGCAGTGGGGAACCTGGCCCCTACGAGCAGTACTTC,CASSGEPGPYEQYF
TRBJ2-5,TRBV5-8,TRBD1,.,TGTGCCAGCAGCCGGTTTGACAGGGCTCAGGGAGAGACCCAGTACTTC,CASSRFDRAQGETQYF
TRBJ1-2,TRBV6-1,.,.,TGTGCCAGCAGTGAAGCGACGGTAGATGGCTACACCTTC,CASSEATVDGYTF
TRBJ2-1,TRBV7-7,.,.,TGTGCCAGCAGCCTAACCTTAGGGGGATACAATGAGCAGTTCTTC,CASSLTLGGYNEQFF
TRBJ1-4,TRBV19,.,.,TGTGCCAGTAGTAAACAAACCGGGACTCGAAATGAAAAACTGTTTTTT,CASSKQTGTRNEKLFF
TRBJ2-5,TRBV14,TRBD1,.,TGTGCCAGCAGCCATGGGGGACAGAAAGAGACCCAGTACTTC,CASSHGGQKETQYF
TRBJ2-7,TRBV7-8,.,.,TGTGCCAGCAGCCACATAGGGGACACTTACTACGAGCAGTACTTC,CASSHIGDTYYEQYF
TRBJ1-1,TRBV6-1,.,.,TGTGCCAGCAGAGAGGGACTGAACACTGAAGCTTTCTTT,CASREGLNTEAFF
TRBJ1-2,TRBV11-2,.,.,TGTGCCAGCAGCCGCGGGACGCCTGGCTACACCTTC,CASSRGTPGYTF
TRBJ2-7,TRBV28,.,once,TGTGCCAGCAGTTTAAGTGGCCCAACCTACGAGCAGTACTTC,CASSLSGPTYEQYF
TRBJ2-5,TRBV6-5,.,.,TGTGCCAGCAGAGAGGACCTAAGAGGGGCCCAGTACTTC,CASREDLRGAQYF
TRBJ2-7,TRBV7-2,.,.,TGTGCCAGCAGCCTGAGGACACCGGGGTCCTACGAGCAGTACTTC,CASSLRTPGSYEQYF
TRBJ2-3,TRBV7-9,.,.,TGTGCCAGCAGCTTAGCGAAGCGACGCACAGATACGCAGTATTTT,CASSLAKRRTDTQYF
TRBJ2-1,TRBV28,TRBD2,.,TGTGCCAGCTCCCTAGCGGGTCGCGCCTCCTACAATGAGCAGTTCTTC,CASSLAGRASYNEQFF
TRBJ2-1,TRBV11-3,TRBD1,.,TGTGCCAGCAGCGATCGGACAGGGAAGGTCTACAATGAGCAGTTCTTC,CASSDRTGKVYNEQFF
TRBJ1-2,TRBV4-3,.,.,TGCGCCAGCAGCCAAGAGGGGGTGGGGAGATCGGGCGGCTACACCTTC,CASSQEGVGRSGGYTF
TRBJ2-2,TRBV14,TRBD2,once,TGTGCCAGCAGCCAAGGACTAGCGGACACCGGGGAGCTGTTTTTT,CASSQGLADTGELFF